This T cell receptor (beta chain) derives from a study of T cell repertoires in cytomegalovirus infection. Looking at the study overall: Shared public TCR beta signatures pointed to both CMV infection and a matching HLA type.

This clonotype was detected ten times or more. MiXCR, run by TCRdb on the reads, gives a single entry per CDR3 protein. This sample carries just under 300,000 distinct CDR3 sequences, around 10% of them seen once, and the ten largest clones take more than 2.5%. The CDR3 covers 14 residues. Trimming took 6 bases from V and 2 from J, leaving 14 bases between them. Germline loops: CDR1 SGHTA, CDR2 FQGNSA. The chain is built from TRBV7-2 and TRBJ2-7; D perhaps matches TRBD2 (5 bases). The TCR sequence derives from a human donor in good health (CMV status not recorded). Some clones in this sample may be carry-over from other donors' samples. Sequences were obtained from PBMCs. The CDR3 DNA sequence: TGTGCCAGCAGTACACTACTAGGCCCCTACGAGCAGTACTTC. It translates to CASSTLLGPYEQYF.